Reported below is one TCR beta chain. Clones were sequenced by immunoSEQ multiplex PCR, and TCRdb holds only the in-frame ones, with some missing. The sample records around 87,000 clones, about 90% being singletons. This specimen belongs to a study of siplizumab effects on memory and regulatory T cells. Trimming cost V 1 base and J 6 bases; bases outside gene matches: 11. The CDR3 loop spans 16 amino acids. Germline-derived CDR1 and CDR2 are SEHNR and FQNEAQ (reference sequence). V gene TRBV7-9 combines with J gene TRBJ1-1, with 7 bases identical to TRBD1. The clonotype comes from a human donor in good health. The sample taken for sequencing was CD4+ T cells sorted from blood. The CDR3 sequence is CASSLGWSTGEAEAFF. For the CDR3, the DNA is TGTGCCAGCAGCTTAGGCTGGTCAACAGGGGAAGCTGAAGCTTTCTTT.